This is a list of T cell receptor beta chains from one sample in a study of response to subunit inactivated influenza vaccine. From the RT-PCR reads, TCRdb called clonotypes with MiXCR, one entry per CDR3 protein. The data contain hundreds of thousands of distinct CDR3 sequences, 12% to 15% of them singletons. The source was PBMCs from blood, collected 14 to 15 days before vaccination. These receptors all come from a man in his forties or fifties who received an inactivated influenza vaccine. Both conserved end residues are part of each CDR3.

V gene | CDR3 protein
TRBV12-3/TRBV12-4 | CAISSRQDNEQFF
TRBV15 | CATSRDRQGFAYEQYF
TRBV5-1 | CASSLFLGTRETQYF
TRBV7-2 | CASSFLAPSYNEQFF
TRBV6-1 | CASSELPRGWSYNEQFF
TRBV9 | CASSGGLNEKLFF
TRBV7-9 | CASSLGTGSNEQFF
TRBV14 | CASSQRRRTTTFYNEQFF
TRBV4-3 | CASSQDPSDGELFF
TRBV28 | CASSLSTGGSYEQYF
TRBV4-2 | CASSHFLEGALFPTEAFF
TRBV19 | CASSIGREFNQPQHF
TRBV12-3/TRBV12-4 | CASSFPTGANVLTF
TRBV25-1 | CASSELDRRNSPLHF